The entry that follows covers one TCR beta chain sequence. This sample was included in a study of blood T cell repertoires in COVID-19. Study context: Samples came from the United States, Italy and Spain, spanning acute and convalescent COVID-19. PBMCs, B-cell-depleted T cells, or T cells were the source of the cDNA or gDNA that made up the material.

Methods used by the authors: Amplification with reference gene primers provided the estimates of nucleated cell counts. Sequencing used immunoSEQ multiplex PCR; TCRdb keeps in-frame clones, though not all of them. V and J calls and clone size are given by that table; D and trimming were obtained from the DNA. The sample records 35,000 to 45,000 clones, approximately 70% being singletons. CDR3 length: 14 amino acids. Between the trimmed V and J ends, which lost 2 bases and 0 bases, there was a span of 7 bases. CDR1 SNHLY and CDR2 FYNNEI come from the germline V gene. The clonotype originates from an elderly man with acute or convalescent COVID-19. The sequenced sample was peripheral blood. The chain recombines TRBV2 with TRBJ1-2; D is uncertain. CDR3 region: CASSERETNYGYTF. In nucleotides, the CDR3 is TGTGCCAGCAGTGAACGGGAAACTAACTATGGCTACACCTTC.